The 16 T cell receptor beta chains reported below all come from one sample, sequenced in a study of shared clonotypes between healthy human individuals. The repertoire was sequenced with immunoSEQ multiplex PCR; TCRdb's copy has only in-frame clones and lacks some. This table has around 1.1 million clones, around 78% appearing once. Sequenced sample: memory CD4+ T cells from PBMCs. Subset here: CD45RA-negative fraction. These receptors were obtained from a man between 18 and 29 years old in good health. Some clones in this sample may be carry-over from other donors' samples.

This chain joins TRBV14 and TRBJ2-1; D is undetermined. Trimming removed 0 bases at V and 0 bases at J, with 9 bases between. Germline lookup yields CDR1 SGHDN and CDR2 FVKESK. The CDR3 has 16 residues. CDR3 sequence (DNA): TGTGCCAGCAGCCAAGATCGGCGCGTCTCCTACAATGAGCAGTTCTTC. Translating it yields CASSQDRRVSYNEQFF. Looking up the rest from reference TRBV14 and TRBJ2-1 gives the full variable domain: EAGVTQFPSHSVIEKGQTVTLRCDPISGHDNLYWYRRVMGKEIKFLLHFVKESKQDESGMPNNRFLAERTGGTYSTLKVQPAELEDSGVYFCASSQDRRVSYNEQFFGPGTRLTVL.

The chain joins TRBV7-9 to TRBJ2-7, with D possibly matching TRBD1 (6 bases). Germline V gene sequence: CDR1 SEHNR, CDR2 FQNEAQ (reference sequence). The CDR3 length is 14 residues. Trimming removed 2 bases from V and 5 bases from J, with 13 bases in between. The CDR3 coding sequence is TGTGCCAGCAGCTTAAACTCAGGGGTCAACGAGCAGTACTTC. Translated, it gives CASSLNSGVNEQYF.

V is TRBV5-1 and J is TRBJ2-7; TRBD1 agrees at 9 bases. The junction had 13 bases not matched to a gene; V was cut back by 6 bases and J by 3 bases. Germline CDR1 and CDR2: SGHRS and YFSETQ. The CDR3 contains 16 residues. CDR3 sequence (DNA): TGCGCCAGCACCCCCCGGGGGGTGGGACAGGGCTACGAGCAGTACTTC. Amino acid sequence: CASTPRGVGQGYEQYF.

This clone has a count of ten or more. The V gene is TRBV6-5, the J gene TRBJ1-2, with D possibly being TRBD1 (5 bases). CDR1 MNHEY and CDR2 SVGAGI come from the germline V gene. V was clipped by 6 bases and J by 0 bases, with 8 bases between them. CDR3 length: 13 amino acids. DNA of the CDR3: TGTGCCAGCAGCGCGACAGCTAACTATGGCTACACCTTC. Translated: CASSATANYGYTF.

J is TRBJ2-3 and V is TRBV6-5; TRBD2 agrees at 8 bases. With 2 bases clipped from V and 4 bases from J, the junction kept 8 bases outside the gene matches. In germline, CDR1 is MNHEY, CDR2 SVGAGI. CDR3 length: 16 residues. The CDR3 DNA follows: TGTGCCAGCAGTTACCGAGTAAGCGGGAGCCCAGATACGCAGTATTTT. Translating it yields CASSYRVSGSPDTQYF.

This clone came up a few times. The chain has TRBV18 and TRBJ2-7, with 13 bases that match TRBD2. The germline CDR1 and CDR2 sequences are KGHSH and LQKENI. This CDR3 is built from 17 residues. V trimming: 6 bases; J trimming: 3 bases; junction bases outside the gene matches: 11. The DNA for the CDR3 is TGTGCCAGCTCGGGCGGGACTAGCGGGATTACGGGCTACGAGCAGTACTTC. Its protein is CASSGGTSGITGYEQYF.

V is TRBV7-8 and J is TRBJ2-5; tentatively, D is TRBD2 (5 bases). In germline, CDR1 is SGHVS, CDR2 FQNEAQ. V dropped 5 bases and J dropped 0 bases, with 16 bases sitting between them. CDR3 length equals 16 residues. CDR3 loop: CASSQQRIMYQETQYF. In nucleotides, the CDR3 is TGTGCCAGCAGCCAACAGCGGATAATGTACCAAGAGACCCAGTACTTC. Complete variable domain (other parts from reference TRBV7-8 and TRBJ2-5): GAGVSQSPRYKVAKRGQDVALRCDPISGHVSLFWYQQALGQGPEFLTYFQNEAQLDKSGLPSDRFFAERPEGSVSTLKIQRTQQEDSAVYLCASSQQRIMYQETQYFGPGTRLLVL.

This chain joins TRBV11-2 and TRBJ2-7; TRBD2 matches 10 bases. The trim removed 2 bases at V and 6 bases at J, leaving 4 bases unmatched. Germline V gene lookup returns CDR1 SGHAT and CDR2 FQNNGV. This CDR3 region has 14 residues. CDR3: CASSLLAGEGEQYF. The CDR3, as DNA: TGTGCCAGCAGCTTACTAGCGGGAGAGGGCGAGCAGTACTTC.

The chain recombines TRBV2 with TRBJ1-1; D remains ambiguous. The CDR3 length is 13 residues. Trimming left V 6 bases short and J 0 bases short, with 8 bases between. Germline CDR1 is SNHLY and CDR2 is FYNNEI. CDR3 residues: CASRPGLNTEAFF. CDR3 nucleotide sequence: TGTGCCAGCAGGCCGGGGTTGAACACTGAAGCTTTCTTT.

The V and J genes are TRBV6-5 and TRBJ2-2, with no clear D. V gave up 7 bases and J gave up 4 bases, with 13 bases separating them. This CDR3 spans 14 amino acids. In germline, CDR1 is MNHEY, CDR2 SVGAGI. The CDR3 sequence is CASKWNRPTGELFF. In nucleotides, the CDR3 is TGTGCCAGCAAATGGAACCGACCCACCGGGGAGCTGTTTTTT.

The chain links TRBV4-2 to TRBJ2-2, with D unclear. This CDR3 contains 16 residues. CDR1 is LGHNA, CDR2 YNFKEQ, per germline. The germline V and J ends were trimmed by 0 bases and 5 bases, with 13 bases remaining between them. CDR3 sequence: CASSQDSPGGTGELFF. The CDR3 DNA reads TGTGCCAGCAGCCAAGATTCCCCAGGTGGGACCGGGGAGCTGTTTTTT.

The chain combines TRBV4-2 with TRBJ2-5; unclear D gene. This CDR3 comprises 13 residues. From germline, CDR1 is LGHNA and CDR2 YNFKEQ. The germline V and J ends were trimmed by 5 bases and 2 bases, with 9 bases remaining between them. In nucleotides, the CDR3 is TGTGCCAGCAGCTCGTCCGGGCAAGAGACCCAGTACTTC. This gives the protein CASSSSGQETQYF.

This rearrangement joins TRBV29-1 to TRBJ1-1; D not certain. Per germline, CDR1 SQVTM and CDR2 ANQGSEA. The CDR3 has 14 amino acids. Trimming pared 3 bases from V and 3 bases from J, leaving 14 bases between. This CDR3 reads CSVDGRAGDTEAFF. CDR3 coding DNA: TGCAGCGTTGACGGCCGGGCTGGGGACACTGAAGCTTTCTTT. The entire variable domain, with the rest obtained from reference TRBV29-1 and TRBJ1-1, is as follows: SAVISQKPSRDICQRGTSLTIQCQVDSQVTMMFWYRQQPGQSLTLIATANQGSEATYESGFVIDKFPISRPNLTFSTLTVSNMSPEDSSIYLCSVDGRAGDTEAFFGQGTRLTVV.

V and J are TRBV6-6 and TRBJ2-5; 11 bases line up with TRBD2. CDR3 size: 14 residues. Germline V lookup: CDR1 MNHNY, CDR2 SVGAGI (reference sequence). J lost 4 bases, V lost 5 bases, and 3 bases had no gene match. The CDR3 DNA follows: TGTGCCAGCAGTCTCGGACTAGCGGGAGAGACCCAGTACTTC. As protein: CASSLGLAGETQYF.

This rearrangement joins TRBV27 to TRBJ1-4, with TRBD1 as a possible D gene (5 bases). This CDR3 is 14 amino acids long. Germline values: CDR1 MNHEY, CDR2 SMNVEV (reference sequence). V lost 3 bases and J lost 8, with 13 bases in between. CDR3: CASSFVGDQEKLFF. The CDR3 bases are TGTGCCAGCAGTTTTGTGGGGGATCAGGAAAAACTGTTTTTT.

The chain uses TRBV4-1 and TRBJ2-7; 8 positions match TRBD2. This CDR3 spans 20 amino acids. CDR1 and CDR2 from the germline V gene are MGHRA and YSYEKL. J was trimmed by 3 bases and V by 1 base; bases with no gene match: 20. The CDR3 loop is CASSQAGVLPGLGQSYEQYF. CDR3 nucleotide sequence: TGCGCCAGCAGCCAAGCGGGGGTACTCCCGGGACTAGGGCAAAGCTACGAGCAGTACTTC.